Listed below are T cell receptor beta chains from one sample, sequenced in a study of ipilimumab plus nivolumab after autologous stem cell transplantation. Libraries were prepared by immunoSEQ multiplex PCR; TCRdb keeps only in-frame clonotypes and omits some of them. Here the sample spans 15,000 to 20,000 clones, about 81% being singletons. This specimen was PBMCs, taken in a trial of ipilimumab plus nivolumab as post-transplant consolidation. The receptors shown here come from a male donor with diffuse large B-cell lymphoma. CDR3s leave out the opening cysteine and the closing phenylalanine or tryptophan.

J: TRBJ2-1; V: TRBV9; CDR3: ASSVGGGGLNNEQF
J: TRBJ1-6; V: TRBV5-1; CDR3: ASSQGQGDSPLH
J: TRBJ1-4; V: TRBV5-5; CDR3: ASSYPGTGVEKLF
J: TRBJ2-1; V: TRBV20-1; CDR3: SAPLANEQF
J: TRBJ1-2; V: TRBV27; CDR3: ASSLGVGARGYT
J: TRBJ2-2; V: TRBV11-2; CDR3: ASSLEGGRGTGELF
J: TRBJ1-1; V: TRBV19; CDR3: ATEGRGAF
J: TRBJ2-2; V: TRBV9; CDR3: ASSVGTTNTGELF
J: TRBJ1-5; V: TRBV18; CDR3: ASSPSTANSNQPQH
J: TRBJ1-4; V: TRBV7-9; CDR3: ASSIRGSAEKLF
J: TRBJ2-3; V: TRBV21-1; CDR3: ASSKAARPGIPLRPDTQY
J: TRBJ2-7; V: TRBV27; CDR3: ASSLGGRAYEQY
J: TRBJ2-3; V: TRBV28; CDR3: ASTPPSVGTDTQY
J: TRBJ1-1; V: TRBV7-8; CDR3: ASSREGPNTEAF
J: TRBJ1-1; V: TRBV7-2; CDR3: ASSETGFGTEAF
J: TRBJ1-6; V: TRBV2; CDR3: ASSPVHVQGNSPLH
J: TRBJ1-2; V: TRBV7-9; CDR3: ASSLVQARYT
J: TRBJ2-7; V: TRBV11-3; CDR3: ASSLTDRRLYEQY
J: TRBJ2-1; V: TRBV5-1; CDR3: ASSLSWGLGNEQF
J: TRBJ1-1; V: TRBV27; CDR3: ASSLARERWTGSIGTEAF
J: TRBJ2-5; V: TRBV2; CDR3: ASSGDVQGRETQY
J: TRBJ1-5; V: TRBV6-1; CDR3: ASSGVTGTGGQPQH
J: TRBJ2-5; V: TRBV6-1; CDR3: ASSVSYRGPSETQY
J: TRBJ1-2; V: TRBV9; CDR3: ASSAPGGSGYT
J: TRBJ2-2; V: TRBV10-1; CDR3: ASSESRGQTGELF
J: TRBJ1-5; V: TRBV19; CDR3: ASSPRGGLSNQPQH
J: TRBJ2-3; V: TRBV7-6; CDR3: ASSLILRGGTDTQY
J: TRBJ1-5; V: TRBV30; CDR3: AWSVKFTGLDQPQH